This T cell receptor beta chain stems from a study of PD-1 blockade in classical Hodgkin lymphoma. Study-wide findings and caveats: Patients were excluded if nivolumab began under 1 year after ASCT (the autologous transplant). CD4+ but not CD8+ TCR diversity rose significantly by C4D1. When set against healthy donors, newly diagnosed patients were reported to show lower baseline TCR diversity.

In regard to this clone: Its specificity is not known.

Every patient was affected by relapse after autologous stem cell transplantation, while exposure to brentuximab vedotin was not uniform. Complete response, partial response or progressive disease were the best responses. The CDR3 runs to 16 residues. V lost 7 bases, J lost 2 bases, and 18 bases lay in between. Germline V lookup: CDR1 MDHEN, CDR2 SYDVKM. Only in-frame clones appear in the TCRdb table, and some are missing; sequencing was by immunoSEQ multiplex PCR. This sample carries about 97,000 clones, 75% to 90% of them seen once, and the ten largest clones take 10% to 15%. The chain carries TRBV28 and TRBJ1-5; D gene uncertain. This receptor was identified in a human donor with classical Hodgkin lymphoma. Sequencing used peripheral blood mononuclear cells (PBMCs), obtained at baseline. The CDR3 reads CASKRWVFGGNQPQHF. The CDR3, as DNA: TGTGCCAGCAAACGGTGGGTATTTGGCGGCAATCAGCCCCAGCATTTT.